What follows are 27 T cell receptor beta chains derived from one specimen sequenced in a study of CXCR3-negative and CXCR3-positive naive CD8 T cells. UMI-tagged TRB cDNA libraries were built via 5' RACE. TCRdb derives one entry per CDR3 protein from the 5' RACE reads, leaving out DNA. The ten top clones account for approximately 0.3%, within a sample of 150,000 or so distinct CDR3 sequences. Sequences were obtained from naive CXCR3- CD8+ T cells from blood. Subset defined: CD45RO-CCR7+CD27+CD95- naive CD8+ T cells lacking CXCR3 (TNR3-). These receptor sequences come from a human donor in good health. Some clones in this sample may be carry-over from other donors' samples.

The chain links TRBV27 to TRBJ2-5; TCRdb names TRBD1, which stays unverified in the absence of DNA. In germline, CDR1 is MNHEY, CDR2 SMNVEV (reference sequence). The CDR3 loop spans 14 amino acids. The chain's CDR3 is CASSPTGPAETQYF.

The rearrangement uses TRBV29-1 and TRBJ2-1. Germline CDR1 and CDR2: SQVTM and ANQGSEA. The CDR3 is 13 residues long. CDR3 region: CSVDLDPDNEQFF.

The V gene is TRBV7-3, the J gene TRBJ2-3. Germline loops: CDR1 SGHTA, CDR2 FQGTGA. This CDR3 is built from 14 residues. This CDR3 is CASSPTASTDTQYF. Full variable domain (missing parts from reference TRBV7-3 and TRBJ2-3): GAGVSQTPSNKVTEKGKYVELRCDPISGHTALYWYRQSLGQGPEFLIYFQGTGAADDSGLPNDRFFAVRPEGSVSTLKIQRTERGDSAVYLCASSPTASTDTQYFGPGTRLTVL.

The chain carries TRBV20-1 and TRBJ1-2. This CDR3 comprises 12 residues. The V gene's germline CDR1 is DFQATT and CDR2 SNEGSKA (reference sequence). The CDR3 loop is CSVRDRPYGYTF.

The chain combines TRBV7-2 with TRBJ2-2. The CDR3 has 13 residues. The germline CDR1 and CDR2 sequences are SGHTA and FQGNSA. Here the CDR3 reads CASSYGPTGELFF.

V usage is TRBV12-3 or TRBV12-4 and J usage is TRBJ1-5. This CDR3 is 14 amino acids long. The CDR3 loop reads CASSFVQGNQPQHF.

This rearrangement joins TRBV3-1 to TRBJ1-1; TCRdb reports TRBD1, a call that lacks DNA to check it against. The CDR3 covers 13 residues. The germline gives CDR1 LGHDT, CDR2 YNNKEL (reference sequence). The CDR3 protein is CATSDRSGTEAFF.

The rearrangement links TRBV29-1 to TRBJ2-4; without DNA, the TCRdb call of TRBD1 cannot be checked. The germline CDR1 and CDR2 sequences are SQVTM and ANQGSEA. The CDR3 totals 17 residues. CDR3: CSDEDEQGATPTPLQYF.

The rearrangement joins TRBV7-9 to TRBJ2-1; TCRdb's assignment of TRBD2 cannot be checked, as there is no DNA. CDR3 length: 15 amino acids. The germline V gene has CDR1 SEHNR and CDR2 FQNEAQ (reference sequence). The CDR3 sequence is CASSSIAPPGTDQFF.

The V and J genes are TRBV5-1 and TRBJ2-1; TCRdb selects TRBD2, and the lack of DNA leaves this call unchecked. Germline CDR1 and CDR2: SGHRS and YFSETQ. The CDR3 covers 17 residues. CDR3 amino acids: CASSLLSSGFNYNEQFF.

The J gene is TRBJ2-5, the V gene TRBV15; the TCRdb call, TRBD1, lacks DNA for checking. The CDR3 totals 14 residues. Germline CDR1 reads LNHNV; CDR2 reads YYDKDF (reference sequence). The CDR3 loop is CATSRDRTGETQYF.

This chain uses TRBV19 with TRBJ2-1; the TCRdb call, TRBD2, lacks DNA for checking. CDR3 length: 17 amino acids. The germline CDR1 and CDR2 sequences are LNHDA and SQIVND (reference sequence). CDR3 loop: CASSIDKGLAGVHEQFF.

The genes are TRBV4-3 and TRBJ2-3; TCRdb indicates TRBD1, and absent DNA this call remains unverified. The CDR3 totals 15 residues. CDR1 LGHNA and CDR2 YSLEER come from the germline V gene. CDR3 in amino acids: CASSQGGESPDTQYF.

The rearrangement uses TRBV6-5 and TRBJ1-6; TCRdb's D gene call, TRBD1, goes unchecked for lack of DNA. This CDR3 has 16 amino acids. Germline-derived CDR1 and CDR2 are MNHEY and SVGAGI. The CDR3 region is CASSRDSSSYNSPLHF.

This chain joins TRBV4-1 and TRBJ2-7. Germline values: CDR1 MGHRA, CDR2 YSYEKL. The CDR3 is 16 amino acids. This CDR3 is CASSQEIGGDSYEQYF.

The chain has TRBV11-3 and TRBJ2-1; TCRdb's D call, TRBD1, is unchecked because there is no DNA. CDR1 and CDR2 from the germline V gene are SGHNT and YENEEA. The CDR3 length is 13 residues. The CDR3 sequence: CASNLRWGNEQFF.

The chain is built from TRBV11-2 and TRBJ2-7; TCRdb gives TRBD2 as the D gene, but with no DNA this cannot be confirmed. Germline V lookup: CDR1 SGHAT, CDR2 FQNNGV. The CDR3 is 14 amino acids. This CDR3 reads CASSLVRSSREQYF.

The gene calls are TRBV4-3 and TRBJ2-6; TCRdb outputs TRBD1, but without DNA this stays unchecked. Germline assignment: CDR1 LGHNA and CDR2 YSLEER. CDR3 length: 17 amino acids. Here the CDR3 reads CASSQDSGFTGANVLTF.

Here the CDR3 reads CSARLPSGSDELFF. The V call is TRBV20-1, the J call TRBJ2-1; no DNA is available, so the TRBD2 call from TCRdb remains unchecked. This CDR3 comprises 14 residues. Per the germline V gene, CDR1 is DFQATT and CDR2 is SNEGSKA (reference sequence).

The gene calls are TRBV27 and TRBJ1-6. This CDR3 region has 16 residues. Per the germline V gene, CDR1 is MNHEY and CDR2 is SMNVEV (reference sequence). CDR3 in amino acids: CASTPGGLGYNSPLHF.

The rearrangement uses TRBV7-6 and TRBJ2-5; the TRBD1 assignment by TCRdb is unverifiable without DNA. The CDR3 runs to 15 residues. From germline, CDR1 is SGHVS and CDR2 FNYEAQ. The CDR3: CASSLSWGGKETQYF. The whole variable domain, filled in from reference TRBV7-6 and TRBJ2-5, reads GAGVSQSPRYKVTKRGQDVALRCDPISGHVSLYWYRQALGQGPEFLTYFNYEAQQDKSGLPNDRFSAERPEGSISTLTIQRTEQRDSAMYRCASSLSWGGKETQYFGPGTRLLVL.

The rearrangement links TRBV29-1 to TRBJ2-1; TCRdb selects TRBD1, and the lack of DNA leaves this call unchecked. This CDR3 is built from 14 residues. The germline gives CDR1 SQVTM, CDR2 ANQGSEA. Here the CDR3 reads CSVHRQVSYNEQFF.

The chain has TRBV7-3 and TRBJ1-5. CDR3 size: 12 residues. Germline CDR1 is SGHTA and CDR2 is FQGTGA. CDR3 residues: CASSFACQPQHF. Together with reference TRBV7-3 and TRBJ1-5, the CDR3 gives the full variable domain: GAGVSQTPSNKVTEKGKYVELRCDPISGHTALYWYRQSLGQGPEFLIYFQGTGAADDSGLPNDRFFAVRPEGSVSTLKIQRTERGDSAVYLCASSFACQPQHFGDGTRLSIL.

The rearrangement uses TRBV15 and TRBJ2-1; TCRdb designates TRBD2, a call that cannot be tested without DNA. CDR3 length equals 16 residues. Germline CDR1 is LNHNV and CDR2 is YYDKDF (reference sequence). The CDR3 loop is CATSKSVDDAGHEQFF.

J is TRBJ2-3 and V is TRBV28; no DNA is available, so the TRBD1 call from TCRdb remains unchecked. Per the germline V gene, CDR1 is MDHEN and CDR2 is SYDVKM. The CDR3 length is 13 residues. CDR3 residues: CASSFTGTDTQYF.

This chain's CDR3 is CASSLWDRGGEQYF. The rearrangement joins TRBV7-2 to TRBJ2-7; absent DNA, TCRdb's TRBD1 call cannot be checked. The CDR3 runs 14 residues. Germline V gives CDR1 SGHTA, CDR2 FQGNSA.

The chain carries TRBV12-3 or TRBV12-4 and TRBJ2-5. CDR3 length: 12 amino acids. The CDR3 region is CASSEGEETQYF.